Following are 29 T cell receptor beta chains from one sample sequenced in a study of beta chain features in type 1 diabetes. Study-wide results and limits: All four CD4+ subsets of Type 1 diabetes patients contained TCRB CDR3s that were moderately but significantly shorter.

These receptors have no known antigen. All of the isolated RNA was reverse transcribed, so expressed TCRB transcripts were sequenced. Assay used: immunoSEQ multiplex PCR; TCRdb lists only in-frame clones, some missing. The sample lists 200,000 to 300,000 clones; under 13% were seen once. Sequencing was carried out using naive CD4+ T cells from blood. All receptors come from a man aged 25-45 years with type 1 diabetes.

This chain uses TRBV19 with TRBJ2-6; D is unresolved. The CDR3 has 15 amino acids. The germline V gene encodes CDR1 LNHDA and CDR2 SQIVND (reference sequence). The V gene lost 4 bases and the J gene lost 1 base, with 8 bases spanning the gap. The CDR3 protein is CASSNILSGANVLTF. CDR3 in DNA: TGTGCCAGTAGTAACATCCTGTCTGGGGCCAACGTCCTGACTTTC.

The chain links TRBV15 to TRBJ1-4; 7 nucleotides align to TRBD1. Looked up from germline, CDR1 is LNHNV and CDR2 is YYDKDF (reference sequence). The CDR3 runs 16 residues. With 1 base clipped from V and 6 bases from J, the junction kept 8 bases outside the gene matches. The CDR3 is CATSRGQTGEDEKLFF. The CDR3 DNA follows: TGTGCCACCAGCAGAGGCCAAACAGGGGAGGATGAAAAACTGTTTTTT.

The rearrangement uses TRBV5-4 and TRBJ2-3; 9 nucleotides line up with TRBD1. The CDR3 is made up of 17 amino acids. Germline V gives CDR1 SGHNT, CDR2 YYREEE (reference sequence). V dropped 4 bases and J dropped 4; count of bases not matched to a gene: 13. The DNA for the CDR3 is TGTGCCAGCAGCCCGGTGGCGGGACAGGGAGGCGCAGATACGCAGTATTTT. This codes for CASSPVAGQGGADTQYF.

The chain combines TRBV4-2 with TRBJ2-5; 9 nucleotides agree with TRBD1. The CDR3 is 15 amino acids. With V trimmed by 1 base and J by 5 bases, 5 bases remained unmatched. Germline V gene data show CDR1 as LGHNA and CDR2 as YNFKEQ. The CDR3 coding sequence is TGTGCCAGCAGCCAAGGGGACAGGGAGGAGGAGACCCAGTACTTC. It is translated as CASSQGDREEETQYF.

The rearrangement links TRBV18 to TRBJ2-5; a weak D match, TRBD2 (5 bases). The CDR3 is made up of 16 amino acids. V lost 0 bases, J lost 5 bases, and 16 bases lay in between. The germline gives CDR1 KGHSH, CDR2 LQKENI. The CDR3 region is CASSPPSGTQSETQYF. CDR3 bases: TGTGCCAGCTCACCACCCTCGGGAACCCAATCGGAGACCCAGTACTTC.

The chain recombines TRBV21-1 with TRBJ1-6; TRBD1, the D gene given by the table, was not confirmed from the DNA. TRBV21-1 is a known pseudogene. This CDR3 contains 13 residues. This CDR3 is CEDRRELNSPLHF. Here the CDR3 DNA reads TGTGAGGACAGAAGGGAATTGAATTCACCCCTCCACTTT.

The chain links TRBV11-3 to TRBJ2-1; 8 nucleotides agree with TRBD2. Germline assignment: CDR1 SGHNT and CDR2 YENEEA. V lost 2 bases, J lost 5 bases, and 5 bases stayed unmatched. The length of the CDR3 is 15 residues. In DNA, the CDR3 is TGTGCCAGCAGCTTAAATAGCGGGGTCCACAATGAGCAGTTCTTC. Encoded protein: CASSLNSGVHNEQFF.

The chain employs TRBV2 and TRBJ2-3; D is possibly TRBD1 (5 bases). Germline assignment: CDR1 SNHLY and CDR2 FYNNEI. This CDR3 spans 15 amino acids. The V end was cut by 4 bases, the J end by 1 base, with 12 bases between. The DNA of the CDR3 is TGTGCCAGCAGTGTCCAGGGTGAAGGCACAGATACGCAGTATTTT. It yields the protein CASSVQGEGTDTQYF.

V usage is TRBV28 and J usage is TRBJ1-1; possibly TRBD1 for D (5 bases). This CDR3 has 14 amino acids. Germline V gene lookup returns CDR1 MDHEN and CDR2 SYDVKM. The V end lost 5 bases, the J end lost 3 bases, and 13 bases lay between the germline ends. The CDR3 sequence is CASSSRVGYTEAFF. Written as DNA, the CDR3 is TGTGCCAGCAGTAGCAGGGTAGGCTACACTGAAGCTTTCTTT.

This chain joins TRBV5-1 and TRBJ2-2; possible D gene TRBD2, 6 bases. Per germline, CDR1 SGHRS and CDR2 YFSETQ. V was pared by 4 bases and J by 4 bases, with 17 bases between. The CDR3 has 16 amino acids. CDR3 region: CASSRDSLLSTGELFF. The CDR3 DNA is TGCGCCAGCAGCCGGGACTCGTTGCTCAGCACCGGGGAGCTGTTTTTT.

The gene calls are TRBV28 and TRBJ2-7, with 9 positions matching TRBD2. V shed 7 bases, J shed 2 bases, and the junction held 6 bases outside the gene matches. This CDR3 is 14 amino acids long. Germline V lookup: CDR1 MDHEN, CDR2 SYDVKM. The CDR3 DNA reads TGTGCCAGCATTCCCAGCGGGGGGACCTACGAGCAGTACTTC. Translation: CASIPSGGTYEQYF. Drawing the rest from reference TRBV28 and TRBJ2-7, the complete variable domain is DVKVTQSSRYLVKRTGEKVFLECVQDMDHENMFWYRQDPGLGLRLIYFSYDVKMKEKGDIPEGYSVSREKKERFSLILESASTNQTSMYLCASIPSGGTYEQYFGPGTRLTVT.

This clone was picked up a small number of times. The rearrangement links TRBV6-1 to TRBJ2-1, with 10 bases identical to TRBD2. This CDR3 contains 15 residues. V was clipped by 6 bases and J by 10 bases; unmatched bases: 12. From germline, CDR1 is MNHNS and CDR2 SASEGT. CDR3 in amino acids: CASSPVPGLATEQFF. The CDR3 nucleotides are TGTGCCAGCAGCCCAGTACCGGGACTAGCGACCGAGCAGTTCTTC.

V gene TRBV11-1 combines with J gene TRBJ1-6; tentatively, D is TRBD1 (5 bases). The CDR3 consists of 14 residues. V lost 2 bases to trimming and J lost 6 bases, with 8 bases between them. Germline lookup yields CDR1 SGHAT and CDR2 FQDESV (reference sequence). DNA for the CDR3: TGTGCCAGCAGCTTACGGAGGGGTAATTCACCCCTCCACTTT. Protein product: CASSLRRGNSPLHF.

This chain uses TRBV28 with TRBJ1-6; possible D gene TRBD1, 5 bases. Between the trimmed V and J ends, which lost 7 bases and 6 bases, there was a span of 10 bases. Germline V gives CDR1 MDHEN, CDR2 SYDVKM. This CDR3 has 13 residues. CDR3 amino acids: CASNTGLNSPLHF. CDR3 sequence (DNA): TGTGCCAGCAACACAGGTCTTAATTCACCCCTCCACTTT. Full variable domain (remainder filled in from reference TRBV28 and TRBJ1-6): DVKVTQSSRYLVKRTGEKVFLECVQDMDHENMFWYRQDPGLGLRLIYFSYDVKMKEKGDIPEGYSVSREKKERFSLILESASTNQTSMYLCASNTGLNSPLHFGNGTRLTVT.

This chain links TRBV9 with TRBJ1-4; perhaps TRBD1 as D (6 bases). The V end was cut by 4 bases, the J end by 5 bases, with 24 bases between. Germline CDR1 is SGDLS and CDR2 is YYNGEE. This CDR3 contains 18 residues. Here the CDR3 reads CASSRLTGRTGWNEKLFF. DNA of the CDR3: TGTGCCAGCAGCCGTTTGACAGGCCGGACGGGATGGAATGAAAAACTGTTTTTT.

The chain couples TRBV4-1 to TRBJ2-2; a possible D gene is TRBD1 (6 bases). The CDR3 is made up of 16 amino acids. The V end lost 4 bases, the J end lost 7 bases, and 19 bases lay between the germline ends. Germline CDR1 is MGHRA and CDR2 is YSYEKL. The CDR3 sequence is CASSRGLTGVGGELFF. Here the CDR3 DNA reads TGCGCCAGCAGCCGGGGATTGACAGGCGTGGGCGGGGAGCTGTTTTTT.

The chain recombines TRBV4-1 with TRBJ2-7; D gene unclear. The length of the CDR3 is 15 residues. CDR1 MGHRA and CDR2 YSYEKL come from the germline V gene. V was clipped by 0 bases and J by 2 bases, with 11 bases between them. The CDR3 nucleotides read TGCGCCAGCAGCCAAGAGTCAGGCCTCCCCTACGAGCAGTACTTC. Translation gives CASSQESGLPYEQYF.

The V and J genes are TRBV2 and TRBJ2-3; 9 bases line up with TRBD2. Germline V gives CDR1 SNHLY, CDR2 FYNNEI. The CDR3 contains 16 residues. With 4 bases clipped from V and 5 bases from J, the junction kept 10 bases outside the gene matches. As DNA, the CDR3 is TGTGCCAGCAGTGGGGGAGCGGGGGGCTGGGAAGATACGCAGTATTTT. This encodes CASSGGAGGWEDTQYF.

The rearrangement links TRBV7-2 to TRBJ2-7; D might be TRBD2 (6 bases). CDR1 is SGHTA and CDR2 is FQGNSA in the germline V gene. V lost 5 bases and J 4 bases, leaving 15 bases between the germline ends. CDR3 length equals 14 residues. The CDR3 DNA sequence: TGTGCCAGCAGCCTAACGGGGGACGCTTACGAGCAGTACTTC. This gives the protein CASSLTGDAYEQYF. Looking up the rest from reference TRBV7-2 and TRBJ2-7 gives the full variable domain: GAGVSQSPSNKVTEKGKDVELRCDPISGHTALYWYRQSLGQGLEFLIYFQGNSAPDKSGLPSDRFSAERTGGSVSTLTIQRTQQEDSAVYLCASSLTGDAYEQYFGPGTRLTVT.

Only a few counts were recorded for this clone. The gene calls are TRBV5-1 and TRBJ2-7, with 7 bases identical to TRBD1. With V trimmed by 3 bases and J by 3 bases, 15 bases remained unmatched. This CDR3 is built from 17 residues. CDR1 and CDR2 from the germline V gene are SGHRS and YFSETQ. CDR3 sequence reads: CASSYGQVDLLVYEQYF. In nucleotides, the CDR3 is TGCGCCAGCAGCTACGGACAGGTTGACCTACTAGTCTACGAGCAGTACTTC.

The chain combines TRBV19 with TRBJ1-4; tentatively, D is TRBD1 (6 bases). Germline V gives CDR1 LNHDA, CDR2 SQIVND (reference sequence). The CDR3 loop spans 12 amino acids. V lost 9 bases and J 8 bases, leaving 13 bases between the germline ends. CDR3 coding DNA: TGTGCCAGCCTGGGGACACCAGAAAAACTGTTTTTT. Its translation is CASLGTPEKLFF.

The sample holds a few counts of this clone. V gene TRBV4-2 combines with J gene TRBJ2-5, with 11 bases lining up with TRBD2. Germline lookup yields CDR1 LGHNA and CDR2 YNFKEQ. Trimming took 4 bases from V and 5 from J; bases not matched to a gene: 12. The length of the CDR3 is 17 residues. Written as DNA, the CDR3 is TGTGCCAGCAGCCCAGGGGGTAGCGGGGGGGCCCGTGAGACCCAGTACTTC. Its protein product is CASSPGGSGGARETQYF.

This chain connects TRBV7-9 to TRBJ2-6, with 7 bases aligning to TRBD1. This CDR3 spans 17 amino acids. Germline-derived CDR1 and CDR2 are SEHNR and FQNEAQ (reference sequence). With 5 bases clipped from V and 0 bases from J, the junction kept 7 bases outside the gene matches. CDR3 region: CASSPRGTDSGANVLTF. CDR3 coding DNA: TGTGCCAGCAGCCCAAGAGGGACAGACTCTGGGGCCAACGTCCTGACTTTC.

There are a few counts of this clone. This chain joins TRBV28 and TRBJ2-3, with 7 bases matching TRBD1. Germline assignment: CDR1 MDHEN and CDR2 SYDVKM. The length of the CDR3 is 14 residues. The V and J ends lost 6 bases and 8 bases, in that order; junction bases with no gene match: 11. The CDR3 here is CASSSGQARGTQYF. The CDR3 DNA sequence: TGTGCCAGCAGCTCTGGACAGGCCCGCGGTACGCAGTATTTT.

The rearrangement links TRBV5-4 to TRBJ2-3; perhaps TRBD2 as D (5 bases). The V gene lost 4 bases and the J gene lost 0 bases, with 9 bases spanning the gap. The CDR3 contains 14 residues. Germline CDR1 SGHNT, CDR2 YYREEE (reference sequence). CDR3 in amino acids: CASSIGLSTDTQYF. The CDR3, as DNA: TGTGCCAGCAGCATCGGACTGAGCACAGATACGCAGTATTTT.

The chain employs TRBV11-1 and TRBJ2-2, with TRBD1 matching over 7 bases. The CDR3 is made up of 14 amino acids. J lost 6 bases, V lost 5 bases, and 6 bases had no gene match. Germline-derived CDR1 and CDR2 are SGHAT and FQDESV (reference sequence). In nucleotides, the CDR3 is TGTGCCAGCAGCCGACGAGGGGGCTCCGGGGAGCTGTTTTTT. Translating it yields CASSRRGGSGELFF.

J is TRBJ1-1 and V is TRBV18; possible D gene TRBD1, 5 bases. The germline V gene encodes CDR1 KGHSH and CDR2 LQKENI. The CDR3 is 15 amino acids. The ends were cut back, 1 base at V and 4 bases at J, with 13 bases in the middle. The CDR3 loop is CASSPRVEGSTEAFF. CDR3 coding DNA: TGTGCCAGCTCACCACGGGTGGAGGGGAGCACTGAAGCTTTCTTT.

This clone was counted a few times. CDR3 in DNA: TGTGCCAGCAGACCCGGGACCTACAATGAGCAGTTCTTC. Translated: CASRPGTYNEQFF. V gene TRBV2 combines with J gene TRBJ2-1; D perhaps matches TRBD2 (5 bases). Germline CDR1 SNHLY, CDR2 FYNNEI. This CDR3 comprises 13 residues. Trimming took 6 bases from V and 2 from J, leaving 8 bases between them.

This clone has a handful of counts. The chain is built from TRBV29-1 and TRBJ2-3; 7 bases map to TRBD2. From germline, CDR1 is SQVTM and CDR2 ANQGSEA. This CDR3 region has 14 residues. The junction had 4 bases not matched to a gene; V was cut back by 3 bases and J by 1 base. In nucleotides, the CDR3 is TGCAGCGTTGATACTAGCGCGGGCACAGATACGCAGTATTTT. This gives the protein CSVDTSAGTDTQYF.